Below are 21 T cell receptor beta chains sequenced from a single sample in a study of T cells expressing NK-cell markers. TCRdb re-called the 5' RACE reads and gives one entry per CDR3 protein, without DNA. With some 390,000 distinct CDR3 sequences in the sample, the ten largest clones hold around 11%. The sample taken for sequencing was blood T cells: a sorted CD56 or NKG2C T cell subset, CD4+ or CD8+ T cells, or bulk PBMC T cells (not recorded which). These receptors were taken from a woman aged 50 to 60 in good health.

The chain employs TRBV6-5 and TRBJ2-6; TCRdb's D call, TRBD2, is unchecked because there is no DNA. The CDR3 loop spans 15 amino acids. Germline-derived CDR1 and CDR2 are MNHEY and SVGAGI. This CDR3 reads CASSGGNSGANVLTF.

The gene calls are TRBV4-1 and TRBJ2-1; no DNA is available, so the TRBD2 call from TCRdb remains unchecked. CDR3 length equals 17 residues. Germline values: CDR1 MGHRA, CDR2 YSYEKL. CDR3: CASSQAGTSGSLGEQFF.

The genes are TRBV12-3 or TRBV12-4 and TRBJ2-2; checking the TCRdb D call of TRBD2 is not possible without DNA. This CDR3 is built from 17 residues. The CDR3 reads CASSPFAGVIFPGELFF.

The chain combines TRBV20-1 with TRBJ2-3; absent DNA, TCRdb's TRBD1 call cannot be checked. The CDR3 length is 16 residues. Germline V gene data show CDR1 as DFQATT and CDR2 as SNEGSKA (reference sequence). This CDR3 is CSARDNPGTSTDTQYF.

The chain is built from TRBV4-2 and TRBJ2-3. Germline CDR1 is LGHNA and CDR2 is YNFKEQ. The CDR3 is 15 amino acids. CDR3 protein: CASSQDPDLTDTQYF.

The chain joins TRBV12-3 or TRBV12-4 to TRBJ1-2; TCRdb proposes TRBD1, but this gene call is untestable without DNA. CDR3 length equals 14 residues. CDR3 region: CASSLEQGLSGYTF.

The chain recombines TRBV20-1 with TRBJ1-4; TCRdb indicates TRBD1, and absent DNA this call remains unverified. The CDR3 consists of 15 residues. CDR1 is DFQATT, CDR2 SNEGSKA, per germline (reference sequence). The CDR3: CSASTSGAGAEKLFF.

The gene calls are TRBV2 and TRBJ2-6; the TCRdb D gene call, TRBD1, has no DNA to confirm it. CDR1 SNHLY and CDR2 FYNNEI come from the germline V gene. This CDR3 is 20 amino acids long. The CDR3 sequence: CASSQQPLSGLSSGANVLTF.

The rearrangement links TRBV7-9 to TRBJ2-1; the TCRdb D gene call, TRBD2, has no DNA to confirm it. CDR1 and CDR2 (germline): SEHNR, FQNEAQ (reference sequence). The CDR3 loop spans 15 amino acids. The CDR3 sequence is CASSFRVAGGNEQFF.

The V call is TRBV6-5, the J call TRBJ2-1; TCRdb names TRBD1, which stays unverified in the absence of DNA. The CDR3 extends over 15 amino acids. CDR1 and CDR2 from the germline V gene are MNHEY and SVGAGI. The CDR3 loop is CASSYSGQNNNEQFF.

V and J are TRBV10-3 and TRBJ2-2; TCRdb's D gene call, TRBD1, goes unchecked for lack of DNA. The CDR3 spans 17 residues. Germline V gives CDR1 ENHRY, CDR2 SYGVKD. This chain's CDR3 is CAISRHRTGIDTGELFF.

The chain carries TRBV11-2 and TRBJ2-1. This CDR3 contains 14 residues. Germline CDR1 is SGHAT and CDR2 is FQNNGV. The chain's CDR3 is CASSLETDGNEQFF.

This sequence joins TRBV12-3 or TRBV12-4 and TRBJ2-1; the TRBD1 assignment by TCRdb is unverifiable without DNA. CDR3 size: 15 residues. The CDR3 here is CASSLSGTLRNEQFF.

The V call is TRBV12-3 or TRBV12-4, the J call TRBJ1-4; TCRdb's D gene call, TRBD1, goes unchecked for lack of DNA. The CDR3 sequence is 17 residues long. CDR3: CASSSGTGLSRSEKLFF.

The chain has TRBV5-1 and TRBJ2-1; the D gene TCRdb calls, TRBD1, cannot be checked with no DNA. The length of the CDR3 is 16 residues. The germline gives CDR1 SGHRS, CDR2 YFSETQ. This chain's CDR3 is CASSPLAPPVNNEQFF. Full variable domain (remainder filled in from reference TRBV5-1 and TRBJ2-1): KAGVTQTPRYLIKTRGQQVTLSCSPISGHRSVSWYQQTPGQGLQFLFEYFSETQRNKGNFPGRFSGRQFSNSRSEMNVSTLELGDSALYLCASSPLAPPVNNEQFFGPGTRLTVL.

The chain joins TRBV2 to TRBJ2-7. This CDR3 comprises 13 residues. Germline V CDR1 and CDR2: SNHLY, FYNNEI. CDR3 in amino acids: CASSEALRTEQYF.

This rearrangement joins TRBV20-1 to TRBJ2-3; the TCRdb D gene call, TRBD2, has no DNA to confirm it. Per the germline V gene, CDR1 is DFQATT and CDR2 is SNEGSKA (reference sequence). The CDR3 has 15 amino acids. The CDR3 loop is CSVTGLAGAEDTQYF.

The chain is built from TRBV7-2 and TRBJ2-3; TCRdb's D gene call, TRBD1, goes unchecked for lack of DNA. Germline values: CDR1 SGHTA, CDR2 FQGNSA. The CDR3 is 14 amino acids. CDR3 in amino acids: CASSPQGDGDTQYF.

The gene calls are TRBV7-9 and TRBJ2-7; TCRdb's D call, TRBD2, is unchecked because there is no DNA. The CDR3 sequence is 13 residues long. From germline, CDR1 is SEHNR and CDR2 FQNEAQ (reference sequence). The CDR3 sequence: CASSRAGQEEQYF.

The V call is TRBV30, the J call TRBJ2-1; the D call from TCRdb, TRBD2, cannot be confirmed without DNA. CDR3 length: 12 residues. The germline V gene has CDR1 GTSNPN and CDR2 SVGIG (reference sequence). Here the CDR3 reads CAWTATQNEQFF. Drawing the rest from reference TRBV30 and TRBJ2-1, the complete variable domain is SQTIHQWPATLVQPVGSPLSLECTVEGTSNPNLYWYRQAAGRGLQLLFYSVGIGQISSEVPQNLSASRPQDRQFILSSKKLLLSDSGFYLCAWTATQNEQFFGPGTRLTVL.

V gene TRBV24-1 combines with J gene TRBJ2-1; the TRBD1 assignment by TCRdb is unverifiable without DNA. The CDR3 length is 15 residues. Germline-derived CDR1 and CDR2 are KGHDR and SFDVKD. The CDR3 protein is CATSDPLRSYNEQFF.